The next 12 T cell receptor beta chains were all read from a single sample in a study of post-analysis software for immune sequencing data. Study results and limitations: In patients, TRBV5-6, TRBV5-1 and TRBV20-1 belonged to four or five TRBV segments found more frequently than in controls.

Antigen specificity for these receptors is unknown. TCR beta libraries were prepared from cDNA with unique molecular identifiers. Each CDR3 protein is one row after TCRdb ran MiXCR on the PCR reads. Among about 570,000 distinct CDR3 sequences listed, about a third were seen once. What was sequenced was blood. Receptors were obtained from a girl between 2 and 17 years old with multiple sclerosis.

This CDR3 reads CASSPPRQGDNSPLHF. The CDR3 DNA follows: TGTGCCAGCAGCCCACCTAGACAGGGTGACAATTCACCCCTCCACTTT. The chain has TRBV7-8 and TRBJ1-6, with 7 bases fitting TRBD1. Germline V lookup: CDR1 SGHVS, CDR2 FQNEAQ. Trimming at V came to 5 bases and at J to 7 bases, leaving 11 bases not matched to a gene. CDR3 length: 16 amino acids.

V and J are TRBV20-1 and TRBJ1-1; D may be TRBD1 (5 bases). CDR3 length equals 14 residues. The germline gives CDR1 DFQATT, CDR2 SNEGSKA (reference sequence). With 3 bases removed from V and 1 base from J, the gap between germline ends came to 12 bases. The DNA for the CDR3 is TGCAGTGCTAGGATGGGCAGGGCGAACACTGAAGCTTTCTTT. Its translation is CSARMGRANTEAFF.

The V call is TRBV4-1, the J call TRBJ2-3; 15 bases are a match to TRBD2. The CDR3 is made up of 17 amino acids. Per germline, CDR1 MGHRA and CDR2 YSYEKL. Losses at the gene ends were 4 bases for V and 5 bases for J; bases not matched to a gene: 7. The CDR3 region is CASSPGLAGGPKDTQYF. The CDR3 nucleotides read TGCGCCAGCAGCCCAGGACTAGCGGGGGGGCCAAAAGATACGCAGTATTTT.

This clonotype was seen a few times. V gene TRBV7-2 combines with J gene TRBJ2-1; 8 nucleotides agree with TRBD2. J gave up 6 bases and V 5 bases, and 9 bases lay outside the gene matches. The CDR3 has 15 residues. CDR1 is SGHTA and CDR2 is FQGNSA in the germline V gene. CDR3 residues: CASSLSGGTFNEQFF. The CDR3 DNA reads TGTGCCAGCAGCCTCTCGGGGGGGACCTTCAATGAGCAGTTCTTC.

This clonotype came up a few times. The genes are TRBV7-9 and TRBJ1-6; D might be TRBD1 (6 bases). Germline CDR1 reads SEHNR; CDR2 reads FQNEAQ (reference sequence). CDR3 size: 14 residues. V lost 8 bases to trimming and J lost 10 bases, with 18 bases between them. CDR3 loop: CASGLEQGHSPLHF. The CDR3 DNA reads TGTGCCAGCGGGCTTGAGCAGGGGCACTCACCCCTCCACTTT.

This clonotype was seen a handful of times. This chain joins TRBV29-1 and TRBJ2-3; D not resolved. Trimming cost V 6 bases and J 6 bases, with 16 bases left between them. The CDR3 consists of 13 residues. CDR1 and CDR2 from the germline V gene are SQVTM and ANQGSEA. The CDR3 region has the DNA TGCAGCGTCAAAGGCAGGTTAGGGGATACGCAGTATTTT. It yields the protein CSVKGRLGDTQYF.

This chain connects TRBV4-1 to TRBJ2-1; either TRBD1 or TRBD2 may supply D (5 bases each). This CDR3 is built from 12 residues. Germline assignment: CDR1 MGHRA and CDR2 YSYEKL. Between the trimmed V and J ends, which lost 6 bases and 7 bases, there was a span of 10 bases. The CDR3 spells CASSGGINEQFF. CDR3 in DNA: TGCGCCAGCAGTGGGGGTATAAATGAGCAGTTCTTC.

This clonotype was found a few times. The rearrangement uses TRBV7-9 and TRBJ2-5, with 8 bases that match TRBD2. Germline CDR1 and CDR2: SEHNR and FQNEAQ (reference sequence). The junction had 11 bases not matched to a gene; V was cut back by 4 bases and J by 4 bases. The CDR3 extends over 16 amino acids. CDR3 coding DNA: TGTGCCAGCAGCTCCCGCCCGCTAGCGGGTGTAGAGACCCAGTACTTC. Protein product: CASSSRPLAGVETQYF.

This clonotype was seen a handful of times. The chain employs TRBV15 and TRBJ1-2; D may be TRBD1 (5 bases). CDR3 size: 13 residues. Germline assignment: CDR1 LNHNV and CDR2 YYDKDF (reference sequence). Trimming left V 1 base short and J 8 bases short, with 11 bases between. In DNA form, the CDR3 reads TGTGCCACCAGCAGAGCTTATGGGGGAGGCTACACCTTC. Protein sequence: CATSRAYGGGYTF. The whole variable domain, filled in from reference TRBV15 and TRBJ1-2, reads DAMVIQNPRYQVTQFGKPVTLSCSQTLNHNVMYWYQQKSSQAPKLLFHYYDKDFNNEADTPDNFQSRRPNTSFCFLDIRSPGLGDTAMYLCATSRAYGGGYTFGSGTRLTVV.

This clonotype was seen only a few times. The V call is TRBV12-3 or TRBV12-4, the J call TRBJ2-1, with 8 bases matching TRBD2. With V trimmed by 7 bases and J by 6 bases, 5 bases remained unmatched. The CDR3 runs to 13 residues. CDR3: CASTRTSTNEQFF. CDR3 nucleotide sequence: TGTGCCAGCACTCGGACTAGCACCAATGAGCAGTTCTTC.

V is TRBV5-1 and J is TRBJ2-1; possible D gene TRBD1, 6 bases. In germline, CDR1 is SGHRS, CDR2 YFSETQ. This CDR3 contains 15 residues. V shed 0 bases and J shed 5 bases, with 12 bases lying between them. CDR3 sequence: CASSLGGTTNNEQFF. The CDR3 DNA sequence: TGCGCCAGCAGCTTGGGGGGGACAACAAACAATGAGCAGTTCTTC.

The V call is TRBV15, the J call TRBJ1-5; D remains ambiguous. The CDR3 sequence is 13 residues long. Trimming took off 3 bases at V and 7 bases at J, with 10 bases between the two ends. Germline V gene data show CDR1 as LNHNV and CDR2 as YYDKDF (reference sequence). This CDR3 is CATSSEAGQPQHF. CDR3 sequence (DNA): TGTGCCACCAGCAGCGAAGCCGGGCAGCCCCAGCATTTT. Filled out from reference TRBV15 and TRBJ1-5, the complete variable domain reads DAMVIQNPRYQVTQFGKPVTLSCSQTLNHNVMYWYQQKSSQAPKLLFHYYDKDFNNEADTPDNFQSRRPNTSFCFLDIRSPGLGDTAMYLCATSSEAGQPQHFGDGTRLSIL.